The source of this TCR beta chain is a study of glioma-infiltrating T cells. Regarding the study as a whole: CDR3 overlap between tissue and blood was very small. Non-neoplastic patients had below-expected tissue-blood divergence, while all gliomas exceeded expectation.

Germline loops: CDR1 SGDLS, CDR2 YYNGEE. Trimming left V 4 bases short and J 7 bases short, with 15 bases between. The CDR3 has 14 amino acids. A remark on this clonotype: Its antigen is undetermined.

Using RNA template, CDR3s of TCR alpha and beta were amplified with iRepertoire arm-PCR. One-step reverse transcription and amplification started from approximately 100-400 ng of tissue mRNA or PBMC total RNA. One entry per CDR3 protein, called by TCRdb with MiXCR from the multiplex PCR reads. The table records roughly 100,000 distinct CDR3 sequences, under 30% of them present only once. The receptor was isolated from a human donor with low-grade glioma or glioblastoma, undergoing nonglioma brain surgery, or in good health (not recorded which). The V and J genes are TRBV9 and TRBJ2-1, with TRBD2 as a possible D gene (5 bases). Sequencing input: glioma tissue, nonneoplastic brain tissue, or PBMCs (not recorded which). The CDR3 DNA reads TGTGCCAGCAGCTTTCGCGGGTACGAGAATGAGCAGTTCTTC. Protein sequence: CASSFRGYENEQFF.